The rows below give T cell receptor beta chains drawn from one sample of a study of early T cells in non-severe SARS-CoV-2 infection. TCRdb re-derived calls from the 5' RACE reads in MiXCR, one entry per CDR3 protein. This table has fewer than 55,000 distinct CDR3 sequences, 6% to 8.5% appearing once. Source material: whole blood. The origin of the receptors is an adult who was a healthcare worker with PCR-confirmed SARS-CoV-2 infection or an uninfected control (not recorded which). The conserved cysteine and the conserved F or W are not part of the CDR3 here. Each record gives: V gene, J gene, CDR3 protein.

TRBV7-6	TRBJ1-2	ASSSRGYYGYT
TRBV19	TRBJ1-2	ASSMARLGGYT
TRBV10-3	TRBJ1-2	AISVGGSGYGYT
TRBV12-3/TRBV12-4	TRBJ1-1	ASSQPALNTEAF
TRBV28	TRBJ1-3	ASSEQGNTIY
TRBV29-1	TRBJ1-2	SPRDRADGYT
TRBV19	TRBJ2-2	ASSPYRGGELF
TRBV11-2	TRBJ2-3	ASSLDSAGTQY
TRBV28	TRBJ2-5	ASSLSGKETQY
TRBV12-3/TRBV12-4	TRBJ2-2	ASSLTGVGELF
TRBV7-2	TRBJ2-5	ASSLLGEKTQY
TRBV12-3/TRBV12-4	TRBJ1-6	ASSLSIEPLH
TRBV15	TRBJ1-4	ATSRDTIHNEKLF
TRBV6-4	TRBJ2-4	ASIVTTLPKNIQY
TRBV21-1	TRBJ2-7	ASSKGPYRTGGDEQY
TRBV13	TRBJ2-3	ASSPRLAGGQDTQY
TRBV18	TRBJ2-6	ASSPPGRAGANVLT
TRBV4-3	TRBJ2-7	ASSPGLGQNYEQY
TRBV11-3	TRBJ2-3	ASSLDSGGLDTQY
TRBV9	TRBJ2-3	ASSVEDTQY
TRBV5-6	TRBJ1-5	ASSRLGNSQH
TRBV29-1	TRBJ2-7	SVARDSYEQY